This TCR beta chain was sequenced during a study of blood T cell repertoires in COVID-19. Clones were read by immunoSEQ multiplex PCR, and TCRdb kept only the in-frame ones, dropping some. The table has approximately 100,000 clones, 69% seen once. The germline gives CDR1 MDHEN, CDR2 SYDVKM. Trimming at V came to 4 bases and at J to 4 bases, leaving 5 bases not matched to a gene. The CDR3 totals 16 residues. The receptor's source is a man aged 80 or over with acute or convalescent COVID-19. Specimen: peripheral blood. The V and J genes are TRBV28 and TRBJ2-7; 15 bases agree with TRBD2. CDR3 sequence (DNA): TGTGCCAGCAGTTCCTGGACTAGCGGGAGGGTGTACGAGCAGTACTTC. This encodes CASSSWTSGRVYEQYF.